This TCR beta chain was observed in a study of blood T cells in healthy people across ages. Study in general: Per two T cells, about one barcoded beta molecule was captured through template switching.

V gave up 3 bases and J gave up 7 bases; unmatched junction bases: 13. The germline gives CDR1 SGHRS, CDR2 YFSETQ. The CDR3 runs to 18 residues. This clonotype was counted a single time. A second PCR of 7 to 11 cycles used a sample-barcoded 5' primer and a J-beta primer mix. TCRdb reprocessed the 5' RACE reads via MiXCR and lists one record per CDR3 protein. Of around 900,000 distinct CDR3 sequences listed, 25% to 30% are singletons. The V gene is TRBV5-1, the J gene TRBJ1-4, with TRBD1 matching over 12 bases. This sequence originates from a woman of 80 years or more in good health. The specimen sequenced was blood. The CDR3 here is CASSSGTGGANFPEKLFF. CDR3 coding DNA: TGCGCCAGCAGCTCCGGGACAGGGGGCGCGAATTTCCCTGAAAAACTGTTTTTT.